The T cell receptor (beta chain) described here comes from a study of T cell changes during pregnancy in multiple sclerosis. Sequencing used immunoSEQ multiplex PCR; TCRdb keeps in-frame clones, though not all of them. This table holds 40,000 to 50,000 clones, approximately 94% found once. CDR3 length equals 15 residues. Per germline, CDR1 MRHNA and CDR2 SNTAGT. V shed 0 bases and J 2 bases; nucleotides not matched to a gene: 2. The source was CD8+ T cells from peripheral blood mononuclear cells, collected in the third trimester of pregnancy. The chain carries TRBV6-4 and TRBJ2-3; 7 positions agree with TRBD1. This TCR derives from a female donor with multiple sclerosis, enrolled in a pregnancy study. The CDR3, as DNA: TGTGCCAGCAGTGACTCGACAGGGCACACAGATACGCAGTATTTT. It codes for CASSDSTGHTDTQYF.